Listed below are T cell receptor beta chains from one sample, sequenced in a study of blood T cell repertoires in COVID-19. Assay used: immunoSEQ multiplex PCR; TCRdb lists only in-frame clones, some missing. The data show a few hundred thousand clones, with about 88% seen just once and 2.5% to 3% held by the top ten. Input material: PBMCs or T cells enriched from blood (not recorded which). The receptors originated from a woman aged 25 to 45 who had recovered from COVID-19. The CDR3 runs from the conserved cysteine through the conserved F or W. Each record gives: D gene, V gene, J gene, CDR3 protein, CDR3 DNA. A D gene is named only where the DNA matches it firmly.

d_gene: TRBD1; v_gene: TRBV9; j_gene: TRBJ2-2; CDR3aa: CASSPNRGHGELFF; CDR3nt: TGTGCCAGCAGTCCGAACAGGGGGCACGGGGAGCTGTTTTTT
d_gene: TRBD2; v_gene: TRBV11-2; j_gene: TRBJ2-1; CDR3aa: CASTPGLADHRLCNEQFF; CDR3nt: TGTGCCAGCACCCCGGGACTAGCGGATCATAGATTGTGCAATGAGCAGTTCTTC
d_gene: -; v_gene: TRBV19; j_gene: TRBJ1-5; CDR3aa: CASSIGTYQPQHF; CDR3nt: TGTGCCAGTAGTATCGGGACATATCAGCCCCAGCATTTT
d_gene: -; v_gene: TRBV27; j_gene: TRBJ2-7; CDR3aa: CASSLFGNPYEQYF; CDR3nt: TGTGCCAGCAGTTTATTCGGGAACCCCTACGAGCAGTACTTC
d_gene: -; v_gene: TRBV3-1/TRBV3-2; j_gene: TRBJ1-5; CDR3aa: CASSQDPGQPQHF; CDR3nt: TGTGCCAGCAGCCAAGACCCCGGGCAGCCCCAGCATTTT
d_gene: TRBD1; v_gene: TRBV30; j_gene: TRBJ1-3; CDR3aa: CAWSGRQGSSGNTIYF; CDR3nt: TGTGCCTGGAGCGGAAGACAGGGGTCCTCTGGAAACACCATATATTTT
d_gene: TRBD2; v_gene: TRBV5-1; j_gene: TRBJ2-3; CDR3aa: CASSLGLAGTDTQYF; CDR3nt: TGCGCCAGCAGCTTGGGTCTAGCGGGCACAGATACGCAGTATTTT
d_gene: -; v_gene: TRBV10-3; j_gene: TRBJ1-3; CDR3aa: CAISESWQVANTIYF; CDR3nt: TGTGCCATCAGTGAGTCTTGGCAGGTCGCAAACACCATATATTTT
d_gene: TRBD1; v_gene: TRBV4-2; j_gene: TRBJ1-5; CDR3aa: CASSQDRTGGYQPQHF; CDR3nt: TGTGCCAGCAGCCAAGACCGCACAGGGGGGTATCAGCCCCAGCATTTT
d_gene: -; v_gene: TRBV27; j_gene: TRBJ2-3; CDR3aa: CASRGTWSDTQYF; CDR3nt: TGTGCCAGCAGGGGGACTTGGTCGGATACGCAGTATTTT